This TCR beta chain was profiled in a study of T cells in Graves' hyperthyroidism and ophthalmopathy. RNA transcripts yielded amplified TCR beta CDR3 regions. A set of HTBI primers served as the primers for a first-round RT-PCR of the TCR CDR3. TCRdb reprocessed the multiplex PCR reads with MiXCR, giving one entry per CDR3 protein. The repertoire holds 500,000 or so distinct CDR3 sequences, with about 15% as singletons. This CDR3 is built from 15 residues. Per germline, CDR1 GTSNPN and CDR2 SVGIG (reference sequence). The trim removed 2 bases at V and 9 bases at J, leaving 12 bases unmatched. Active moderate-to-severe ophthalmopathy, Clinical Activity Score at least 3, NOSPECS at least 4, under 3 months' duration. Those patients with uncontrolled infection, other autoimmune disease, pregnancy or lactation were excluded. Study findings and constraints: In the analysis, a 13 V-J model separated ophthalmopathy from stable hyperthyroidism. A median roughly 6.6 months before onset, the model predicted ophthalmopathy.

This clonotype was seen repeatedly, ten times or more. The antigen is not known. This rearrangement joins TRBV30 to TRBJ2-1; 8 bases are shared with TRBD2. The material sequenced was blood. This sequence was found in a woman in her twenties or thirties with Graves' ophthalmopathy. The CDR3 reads CAWSQGRGDPLEQFF. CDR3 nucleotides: TGTGCCTGGAGTCAAGGGCGGGGGGATCCACTTGAGCAGTTCTTC.